This TCR beta chain was sequenced in a study of OX40 agonist ivuxolimab in advanced cancers. Using immunoSEQ multiplex PCR, the repertoire was profiled, and TCRdb retains in-frame clones only, with some absent. This repertoire shows roughly 100,000 clones, 85% to 95% found once; its top ten account for over 0.2%. V lost 4 bases, J lost 4 bases, and 15 bases lay in between. The germline V gene has CDR1 SGDLS and CDR2 YYNGEE. This CDR3 comprises 16 residues. The chain carries TRBV9 and TRBJ1-6, with D tentatively TRBD1 (6 bases). This clonotype was obtained from an adult with an advanced solid tumor such as melanoma, head and neck, liver or kidney cancer. The sample was CD4+ or CD8+ T cells sorted from blood, taken in a trial of the OX40 agonist ivuxolimab. In nucleotides, the CDR3 is TGTGCCAGCAGCAAAGAACAGGGTGCGTATAATTCACCCCTCCACTTT. Translated, it gives CASSKEQGAYNSPLHF.